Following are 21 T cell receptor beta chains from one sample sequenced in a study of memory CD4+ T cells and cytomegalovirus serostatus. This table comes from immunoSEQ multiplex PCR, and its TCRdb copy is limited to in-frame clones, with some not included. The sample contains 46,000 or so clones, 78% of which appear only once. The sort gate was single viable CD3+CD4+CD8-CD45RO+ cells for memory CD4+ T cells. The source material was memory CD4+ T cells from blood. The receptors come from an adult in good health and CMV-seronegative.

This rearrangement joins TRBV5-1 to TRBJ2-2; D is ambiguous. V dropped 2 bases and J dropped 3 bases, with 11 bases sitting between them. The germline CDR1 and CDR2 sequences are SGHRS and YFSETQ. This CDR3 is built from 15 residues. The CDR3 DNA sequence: TGCGCCAGCAGCTTCGATGGGATCGACACCGGGGAGCTGTTTTTT. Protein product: CASSFDGIDTGELFF.

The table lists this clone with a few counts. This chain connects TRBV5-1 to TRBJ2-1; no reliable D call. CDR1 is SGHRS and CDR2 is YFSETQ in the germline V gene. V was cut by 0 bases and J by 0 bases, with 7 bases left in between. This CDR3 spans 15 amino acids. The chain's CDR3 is CASSLEASSYNEQFF. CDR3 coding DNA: TGCGCCAGCAGCTTGGAGGCGAGCTCCTACAATGAGCAGTTCTTC. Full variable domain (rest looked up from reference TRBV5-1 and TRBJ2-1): KAGVTQTPRYLIKTRGQQVTLSCSPISGHRSVSWYQQTPGQGLQFLFEYFSETQRNKGNFPGRFSGRQFSNSRSEMNVSTLELGDSALYLCASSLEASSYNEQFFGPGTRLTVL.

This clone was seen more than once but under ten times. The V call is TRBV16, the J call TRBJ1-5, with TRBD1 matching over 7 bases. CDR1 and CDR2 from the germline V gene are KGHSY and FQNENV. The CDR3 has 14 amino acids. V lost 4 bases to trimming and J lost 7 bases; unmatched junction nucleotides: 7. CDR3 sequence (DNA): TGTGCCAGCAGCCCTCAGACAGGGTCCCAGCCCCAGCATTTT. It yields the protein CASSPQTGSQPQHF.

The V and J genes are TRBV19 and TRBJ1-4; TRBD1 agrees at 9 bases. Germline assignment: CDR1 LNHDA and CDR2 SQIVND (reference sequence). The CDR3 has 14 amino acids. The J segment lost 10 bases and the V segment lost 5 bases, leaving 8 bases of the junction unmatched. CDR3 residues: CASSPDRGIGKLFF. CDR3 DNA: TGTGCCAGTAGTCCGGACAGGGGAATCGGAAAACTGTTTTTT.

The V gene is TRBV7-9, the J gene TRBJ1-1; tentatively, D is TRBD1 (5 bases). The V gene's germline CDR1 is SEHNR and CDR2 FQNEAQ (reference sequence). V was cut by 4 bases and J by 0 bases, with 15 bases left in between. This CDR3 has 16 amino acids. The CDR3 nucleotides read TGTGCCAGCAGCTCCCCGGGGGGGACCATGAACACTGAAGCTTTCTTT. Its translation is CASSSPGGTMNTEAFF.

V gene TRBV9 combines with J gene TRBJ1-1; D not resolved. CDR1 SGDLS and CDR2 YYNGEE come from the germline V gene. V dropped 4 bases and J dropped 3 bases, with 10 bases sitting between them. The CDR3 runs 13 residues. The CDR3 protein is CASSSPADTEAFF. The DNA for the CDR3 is TGTGCCAGCAGCTCCCCGGCGGACACTGAAGCTTTCTTT.

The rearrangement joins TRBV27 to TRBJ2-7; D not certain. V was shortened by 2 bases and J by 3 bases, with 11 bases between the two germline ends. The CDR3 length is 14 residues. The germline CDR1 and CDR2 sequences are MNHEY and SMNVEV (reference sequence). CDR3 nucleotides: TGTGCCAGCAGTTTAGAACCGGATGGCTACGAGCAGTACTTC. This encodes CASSLEPDGYEQYF.

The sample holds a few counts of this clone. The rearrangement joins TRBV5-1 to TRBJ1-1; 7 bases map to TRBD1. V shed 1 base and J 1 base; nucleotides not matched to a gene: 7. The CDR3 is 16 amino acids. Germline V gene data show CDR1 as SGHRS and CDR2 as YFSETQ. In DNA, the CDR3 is TGCGCCAGCAGCTTGCGACAGGGAGGCCGGAACACTGAAGCTTTCTTT. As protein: CASSLRQGGRNTEAFF.

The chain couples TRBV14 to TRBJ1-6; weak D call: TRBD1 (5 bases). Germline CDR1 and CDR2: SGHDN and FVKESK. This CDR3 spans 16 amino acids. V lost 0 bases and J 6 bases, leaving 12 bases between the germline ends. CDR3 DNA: TGTGCCAGCAGCCAAGATGCAGGGTGGGGTAATTCACCCCTCCACTTT. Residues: CASSQDAGWGNSPLHF.

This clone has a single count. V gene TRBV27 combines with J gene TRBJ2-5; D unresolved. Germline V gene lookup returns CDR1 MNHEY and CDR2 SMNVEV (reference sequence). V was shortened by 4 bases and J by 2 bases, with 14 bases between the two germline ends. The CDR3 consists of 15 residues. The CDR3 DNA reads TGTGCCAGCAGTTCCACCTGGCTAGAACAAGAGACCCAGTACTTC. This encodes CASSSTWLEQETQYF.

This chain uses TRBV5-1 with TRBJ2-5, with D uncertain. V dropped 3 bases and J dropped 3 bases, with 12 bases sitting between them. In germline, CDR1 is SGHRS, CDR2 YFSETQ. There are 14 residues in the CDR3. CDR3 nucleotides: TGCGCCAGCAGCTCCTTAGGGTCAGAAGAGACCCAGTACTTC. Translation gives CASSSLGSEETQYF.

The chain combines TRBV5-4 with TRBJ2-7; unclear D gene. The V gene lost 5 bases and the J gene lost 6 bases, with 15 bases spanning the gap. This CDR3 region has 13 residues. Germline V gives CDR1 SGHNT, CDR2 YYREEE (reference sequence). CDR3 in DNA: TGTGCCAGCAGTCGTCAGTTGGATGGCGAGCAGTACTTC. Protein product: CASSRQLDGEQYF.

DNA of the CDR3: TGTGCCAGCAGTCGCTCACTGAGCTCCTACAATGAGCAGTTCTTC. Translated, it gives CASSRSLSSYNEQFF. V and J are TRBV28 and TRBJ2-1; D is uncertain. Trimming stripped 5 bases from V and 0 bases from J, with 11 bases between. Germline V gene data show CDR1 as MDHEN and CDR2 as SYDVKM. The CDR3 covers 15 residues.

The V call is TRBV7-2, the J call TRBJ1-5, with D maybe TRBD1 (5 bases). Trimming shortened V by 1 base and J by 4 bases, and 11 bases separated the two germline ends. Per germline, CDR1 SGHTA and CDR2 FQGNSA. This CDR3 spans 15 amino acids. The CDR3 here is CASSLEHGGNQPQHF. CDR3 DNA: TGTGCCAGCAGCTTAGAGCACGGGGGAAATCAGCCCCAGCATTTT.

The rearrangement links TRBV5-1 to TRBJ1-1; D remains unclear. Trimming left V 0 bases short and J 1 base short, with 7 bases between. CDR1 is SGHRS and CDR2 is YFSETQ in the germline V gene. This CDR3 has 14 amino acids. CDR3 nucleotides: TGCGCCAGCAGCTTGGTCGCGGCGAACACTGAAGCTTTCTTT. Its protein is CASSLVAANTEAFF.

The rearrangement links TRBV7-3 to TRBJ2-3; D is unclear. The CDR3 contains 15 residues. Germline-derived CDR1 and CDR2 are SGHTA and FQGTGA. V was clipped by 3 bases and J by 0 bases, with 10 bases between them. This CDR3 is CASSFTPLSTDTQYF. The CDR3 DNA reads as TGTGCCAGCAGCTTTACCCCCCTTAGCACAGATACGCAGTATTTT.

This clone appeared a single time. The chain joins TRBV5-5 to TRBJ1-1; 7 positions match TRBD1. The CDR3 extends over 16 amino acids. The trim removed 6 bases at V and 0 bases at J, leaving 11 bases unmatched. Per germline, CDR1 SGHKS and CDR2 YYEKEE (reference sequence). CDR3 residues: CASNPLRDRLNTEAFF. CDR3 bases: TGTGCCAGCAACCCACTCCGGGACAGATTGAACACTGAAGCTTTCTTT.

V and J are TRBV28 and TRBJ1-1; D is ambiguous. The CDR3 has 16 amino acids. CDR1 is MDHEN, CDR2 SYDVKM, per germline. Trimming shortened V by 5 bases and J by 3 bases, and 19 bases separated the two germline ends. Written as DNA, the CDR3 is TGTGCCAGCAGTCTGGCAGGAACACAGACTTACACTGAAGCTTTCTTT. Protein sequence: CASSLAGTQTYTEAFF.

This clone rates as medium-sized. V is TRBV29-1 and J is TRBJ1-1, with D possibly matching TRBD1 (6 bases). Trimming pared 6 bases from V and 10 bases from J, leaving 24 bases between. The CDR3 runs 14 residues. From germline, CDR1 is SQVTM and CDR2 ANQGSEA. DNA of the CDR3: TGCAGCGTCGGGGGGTCAGGGGCTGAAGGGGGAGCTTTCTTT. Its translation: CSVGGSGAEGGAFF.

In DNA, the CDR3 is TGTGCCAGCAGCTTATACTCCCGGGACGCTGGGGCCAACGTCCTGACTTTC. It translates to CASSLYSRDAGANVLTF. The chain carries TRBV7-3 and TRBJ2-6; either TRBD1 or TRBD2 may supply D (5 bases each). V shed 2 bases and J shed 2 bases, with 13 bases lying between them. Germline V lookup: CDR1 SGHTA, CDR2 FQGTGA. CDR3 length: 17 residues.

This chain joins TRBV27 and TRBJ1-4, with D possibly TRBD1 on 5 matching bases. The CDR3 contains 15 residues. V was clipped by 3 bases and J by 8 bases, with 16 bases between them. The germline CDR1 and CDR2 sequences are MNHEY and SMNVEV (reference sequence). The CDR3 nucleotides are TGTGCCAGCAGTTTGGTCGGGAGGGGTTCGGAAAAACTGTTTTTT. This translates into CASSLVGRGSEKLFF.